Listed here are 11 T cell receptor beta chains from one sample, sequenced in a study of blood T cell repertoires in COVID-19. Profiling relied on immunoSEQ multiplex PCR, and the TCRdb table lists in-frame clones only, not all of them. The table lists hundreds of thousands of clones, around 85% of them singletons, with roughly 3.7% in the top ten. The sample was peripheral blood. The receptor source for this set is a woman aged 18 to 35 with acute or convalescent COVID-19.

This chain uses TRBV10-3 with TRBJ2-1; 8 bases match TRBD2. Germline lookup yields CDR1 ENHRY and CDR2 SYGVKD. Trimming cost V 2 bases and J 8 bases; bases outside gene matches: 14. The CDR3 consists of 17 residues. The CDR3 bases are TGTGCCATCAGTGAGGGACCGGGACTAGTCAGGGGCGATGAGCAGTTCTTC. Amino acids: CAISEGPGLVRGDEQFF.

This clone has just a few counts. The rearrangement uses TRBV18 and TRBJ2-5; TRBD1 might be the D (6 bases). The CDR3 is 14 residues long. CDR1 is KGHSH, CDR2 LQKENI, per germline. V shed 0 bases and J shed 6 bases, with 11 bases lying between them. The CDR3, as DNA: TGTGCCAGCTCACCACCAGGGGACAAACAGACCCAGTACTTC. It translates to CASSPPGDKQTQYF.

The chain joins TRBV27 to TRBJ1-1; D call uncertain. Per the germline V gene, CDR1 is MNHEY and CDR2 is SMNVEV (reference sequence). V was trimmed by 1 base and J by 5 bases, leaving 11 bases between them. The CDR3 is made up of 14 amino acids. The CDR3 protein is CASSLLFGETEAFF. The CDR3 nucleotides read TGTGCCAGCAGTTTATTGTTCGGGGAAACTGAAGCTTTCTTT.

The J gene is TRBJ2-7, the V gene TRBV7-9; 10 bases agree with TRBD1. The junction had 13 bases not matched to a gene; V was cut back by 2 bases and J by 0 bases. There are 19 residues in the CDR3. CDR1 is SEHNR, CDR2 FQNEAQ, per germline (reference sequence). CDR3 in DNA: TGTGCCAGCAGCTTAAATTTGGCGTGGGGACAGGGGTCCTCCTACGAGCAGTACTTC. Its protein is CASSLNLAWGQGSSYEQYF.

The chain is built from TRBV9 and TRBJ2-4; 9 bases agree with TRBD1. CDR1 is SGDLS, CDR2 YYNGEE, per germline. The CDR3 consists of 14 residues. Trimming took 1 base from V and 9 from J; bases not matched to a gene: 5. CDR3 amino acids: CASSVTGGESIQYF. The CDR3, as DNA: TGTGCCAGCAGCGTAACAGGGGGCGAGAGCATTCAGTACTTC. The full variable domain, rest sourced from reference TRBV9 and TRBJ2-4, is DSGVTQTPKHLITATGQRVTLRCSPRSGDLSVYWYQQSLDQGLQFLIQYYNGEERAKGNILERFSAQQFPDLHSELNLSSLELGDSALYFCASSVTGGESIQYFGAGTRLSVL.

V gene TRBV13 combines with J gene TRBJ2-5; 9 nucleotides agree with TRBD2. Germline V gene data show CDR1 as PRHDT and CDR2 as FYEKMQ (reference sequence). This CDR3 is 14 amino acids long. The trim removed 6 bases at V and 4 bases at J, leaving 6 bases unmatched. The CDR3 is CASRVSGSRETQYF. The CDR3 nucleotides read TGTGCCAGCAGGGTTAGCGGGAGCCGAGAGACCCAGTACTTC.

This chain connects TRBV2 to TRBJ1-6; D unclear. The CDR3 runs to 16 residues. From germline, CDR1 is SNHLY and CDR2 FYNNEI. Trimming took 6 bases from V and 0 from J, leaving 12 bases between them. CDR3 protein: CASSPLESSYNSPLHF. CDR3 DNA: TGTGCCAGCAGCCCTTTAGAGAGCTCCTATAATTCACCCCTCCACTTT. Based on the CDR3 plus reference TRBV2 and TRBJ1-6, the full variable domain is EPEVTQTPSHQVTQMGQEVILRCVPISNHLYFYWYRQILGQKVEFLVSFYNNEISEKSEIFDDQFSVERPDGSNFTLKIRSTKLEDSAMYFCASSPLESSYNSPLHFGNGTRLTVT.

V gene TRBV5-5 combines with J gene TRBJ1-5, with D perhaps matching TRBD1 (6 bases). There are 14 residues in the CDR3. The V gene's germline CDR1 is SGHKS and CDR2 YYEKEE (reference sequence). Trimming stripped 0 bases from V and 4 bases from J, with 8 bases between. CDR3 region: CASSLEGGNQPQHF. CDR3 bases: TGTGCCAGCAGCTTGGAAGGGGGAAATCAGCCCCAGCATTTT.

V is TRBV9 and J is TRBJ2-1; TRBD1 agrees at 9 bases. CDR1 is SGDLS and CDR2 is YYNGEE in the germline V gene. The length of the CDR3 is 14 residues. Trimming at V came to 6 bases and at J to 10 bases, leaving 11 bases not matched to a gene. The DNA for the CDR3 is TGTGCCAGCAATCCCGGGACAGGGCAGTGGGAGCAGTTCTTC. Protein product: CASNPGTGQWEQFF.

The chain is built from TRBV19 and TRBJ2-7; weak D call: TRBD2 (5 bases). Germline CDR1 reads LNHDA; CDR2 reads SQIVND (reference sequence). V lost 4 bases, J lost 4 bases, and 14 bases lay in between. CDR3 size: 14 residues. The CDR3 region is CASSTTGVWYEQYF. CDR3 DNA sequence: TGTGCCAGTAGTACAACCGGGGTCTGGTACGAGCAGTACTTC.

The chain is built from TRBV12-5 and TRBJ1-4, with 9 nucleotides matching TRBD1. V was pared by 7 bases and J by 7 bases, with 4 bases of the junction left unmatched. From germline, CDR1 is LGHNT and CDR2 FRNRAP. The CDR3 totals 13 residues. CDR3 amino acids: CASVQGAGEKLFF. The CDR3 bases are TGTGCTAGTGTACAGGGGGCGGGTGAAAAACTGTTTTTT.